This T cell receptor beta chain originates from a study of T cells after yellow fever vaccination. Concerning this clonotype itself: Its antigen remains unidentified.

CDR1 is LGHDT and CDR2 is YNNKEL in the germline V gene (reference sequence). The CDR3 spans 13 residues. V gave up 5 bases and J gave up 4 bases, with 6 bases separating them. TCRdb re-derived calls from the 5' RACE reads in MiXCR, one entry per CDR3 protein. The data show about 340,000 distinct CDR3 sequences, over 8% seen once. Points from the study as a whole: Although most clonotypes did not, a small share appeared in both CD4 and CD8 compartments.

The TCR comes from a man aged 18 to 35 who received the YFV17D yellow fever vaccine. The source material was PBMCs, sampled on the day of the first yellow fever vaccination. The chain carries TRBV3-1 and TRBJ2-6; D is unresolved. The CDR3 DNA reads TGTGCCAGCAGCTGGGTGGGGGCCAACGTCCTGACTTTC. As protein: CASSWVGANVLTF.